This TCR beta chain originates from a study of PD-1 blockade in classical Hodgkin lymphoma. The study, taken as a whole, reports: The causes of the repertoire differences, possibly disease activity or prior therapy, remain undefined. Any patient who commenced nivolumab under 1 year after ASCT was excluded.

Exposure to brentuximab vedotin varied, and each patient had relapsed following autologous stem cell transplantation. CD4+ T cells were purified from thawed PBMCs by magnetic negative selection. With regard to this clone: Its antigen is unidentified.

Sequencing used immunoSEQ multiplex PCR; TCRdb keeps in-frame clones, though not all of them. The repertoire consists of around 6,200 clones, with approximately 72% occurring once and the leading ten covering around 3.3%. V was clipped by 6 bases and J by 10 bases, with 15 bases between them. The CDR3 consists of 12 residues. Germline CDR1 reads MDHEN; CDR2 reads SYDVKM. The source is a human donor with classical Hodgkin lymphoma. Sequencing was performed on CD4+ T cells from blood, taken at baseline. The J gene is TRBJ1-1, the V gene TRBV28; D ambiguous. The CDR3 protein is CASSSTPGVAFF. Here the CDR3 DNA reads TGTGCCAGCAGCTCGACGCCTGGGGTAGCTTTCTTT.